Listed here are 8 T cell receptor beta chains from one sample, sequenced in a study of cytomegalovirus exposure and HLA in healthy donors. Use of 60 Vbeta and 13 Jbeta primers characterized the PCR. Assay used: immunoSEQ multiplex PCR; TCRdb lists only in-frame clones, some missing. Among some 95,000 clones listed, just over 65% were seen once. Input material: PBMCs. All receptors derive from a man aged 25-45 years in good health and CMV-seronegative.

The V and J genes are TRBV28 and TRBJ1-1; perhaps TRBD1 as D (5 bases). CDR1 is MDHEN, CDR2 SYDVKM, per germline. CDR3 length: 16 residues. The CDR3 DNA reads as TGTGCACTATCCGCCGGGGGTCTGGGGCTGAACACTGAAGCTTTCTTT. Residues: CALSAGGLGLNTEAFF.

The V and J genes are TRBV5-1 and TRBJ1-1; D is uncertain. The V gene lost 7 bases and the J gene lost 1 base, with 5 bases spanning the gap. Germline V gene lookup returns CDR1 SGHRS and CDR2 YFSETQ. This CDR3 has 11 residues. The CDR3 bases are TGCGCCAGCCAGGAGAACACTGAAGCTTTCTTT. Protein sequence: CASQENTEAFF.

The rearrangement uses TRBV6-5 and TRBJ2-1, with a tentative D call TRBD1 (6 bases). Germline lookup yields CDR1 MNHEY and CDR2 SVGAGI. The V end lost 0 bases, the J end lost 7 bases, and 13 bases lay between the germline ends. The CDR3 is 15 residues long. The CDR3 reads CASSYSETGANEQFF. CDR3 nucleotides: TGTGCCAGCAGTTACTCCGAGACAGGCGCAAATGAGCAGTTCTTC.

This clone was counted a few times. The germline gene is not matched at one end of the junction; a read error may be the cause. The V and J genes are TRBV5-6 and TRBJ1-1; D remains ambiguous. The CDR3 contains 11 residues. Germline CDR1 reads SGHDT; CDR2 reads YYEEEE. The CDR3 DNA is TGTGCCAGCAGCTTAAACAATGAAGCTTTCTTT. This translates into CASSLNNEAFF. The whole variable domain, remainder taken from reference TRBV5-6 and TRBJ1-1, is DAGVTQSPTHLIKTRGQQVTLRCSPKSGHDTVSWYQQALGQGPQFIFQYYEEEERQRGNFPDRFSGHQFPNYSSELNVNALLLGDSALYLCASSLNNEAFFGQGTRLTVV.

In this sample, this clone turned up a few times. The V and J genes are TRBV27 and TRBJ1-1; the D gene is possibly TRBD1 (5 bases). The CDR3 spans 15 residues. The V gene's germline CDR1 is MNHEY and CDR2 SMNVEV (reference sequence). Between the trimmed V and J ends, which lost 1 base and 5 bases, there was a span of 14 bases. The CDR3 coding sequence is TGTGCCAGCAGTTTATTCCCAGGGCGGGATACTGAAGCTTTCTTT. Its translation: CASSLFPGRDTEAFF.

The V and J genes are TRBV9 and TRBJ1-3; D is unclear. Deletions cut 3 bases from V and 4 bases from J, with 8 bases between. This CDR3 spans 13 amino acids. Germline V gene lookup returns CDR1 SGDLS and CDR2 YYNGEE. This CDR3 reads CASSAYRGNTIYF. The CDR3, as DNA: TGTGCCAGCAGCGCTTACAGAGGAAACACCATATATTTT.

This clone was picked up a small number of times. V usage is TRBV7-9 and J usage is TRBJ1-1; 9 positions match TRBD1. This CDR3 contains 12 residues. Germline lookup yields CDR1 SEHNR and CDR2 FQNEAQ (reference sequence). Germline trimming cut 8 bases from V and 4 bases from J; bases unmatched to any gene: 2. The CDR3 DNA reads TGTGCCAGCTTGGACAGGGGCACTGAAGCTTTCTTT. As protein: CASLDRGTEAFF.

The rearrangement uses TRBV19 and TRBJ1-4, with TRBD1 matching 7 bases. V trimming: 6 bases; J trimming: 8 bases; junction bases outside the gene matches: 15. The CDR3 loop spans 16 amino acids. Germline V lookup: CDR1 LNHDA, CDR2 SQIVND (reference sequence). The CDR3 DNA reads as TGTGCCAGTAGCTACCGGACAGGAAGAGGGGAAGAAAAACTGTTTTTT. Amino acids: CASSYRTGRGEEKLFF.